The rows below give T cell receptor beta chains drawn from one sample of a study of cytomegalovirus exposure and HLA in healthy donors. TCRdb keeps only in-frame clones here, not all; method: immunoSEQ multiplex PCR. The top ten clones hold roughly 6.1% of a sample with tens of thousands of clones, around four fifths of them seen once. The sequencing sample was made of PBMCs. These receptors were collected from a woman between 50 and 59 years old in good health and CMV-seropositive. Both conserved end residues are part of each CDR3. D genes are given only for firm matches. Not every row has a clone size; where given, it reads once, few, many or a size class.

NA TRBJ2-7 TRBD2 TRBV27 19 TGTGCCAGCAGTTTTCCGTTGACTAGCGGGGGAGACCAAGAATACGAGCAGTACTTC CASSFPLTSGGDQEYEQYF
NA TRBJ2-1 NA TRBV11-2 14 TGTGCCAGCAGCTTAGACCCCGTGCGGAGCGAGCAGTTCTTC CASSLDPVRSEQFF
NA TRBJ2-7 NA TRBV7-9 12 TGTGCCAGCAGCTTCAACAGTTACGAGCAGTACTTC CASSFNSYEQYF
NA TRBJ1-4 NA TRBV5-4 14 TGTGCCAGCAGCTCTTCAGCAACTAATGAAAAACTGTTTTTT CASSSSATNEKLFF
NA TRBJ2-3 NA TRBV4-1 17 TGCGCCAGCAGCCAAGATTGTTGCGGCCCGAGCACAGATACGCAGTATTTT CASSQDCCGPSTDTQYF
NA TRBJ1-1 TRBD1 TRBV5-6 14 TGTGCCAGCAGCTTGGAGCCGGGACAGGGTGAAGCTTTCTTT CASSLEPGQGEAFF
many TRBJ1-1 NA TRBV13 13 TGTGCCAGCAGCTTCGAAGCCAACACTGAAGCTTTCTTT CASSFEANTEAFF
NA TRBJ1-3 NA TRBV29-1 15 TGCAGCGTGGCAAAACAGGAGAGCTCTGGAAACACCATATATTTT CSVAKQESSGNTIYF
NA TRBJ2-7 TRBD1 TRBV5-4 15 TGTGCCAGCAGCTTGGGACAGGGGGTAATATACGAGCAGTACTTC CASSLGQGVIYEQYF
NA TRBJ1-2 NA TRBV7-9 16 TGTGCCAGCAGCTTAGATCGGCCAGGGCTTCGTAAAGGCTACACCTTC CASSLDRPGLRKGYTF
once TRBJ2-5 NA TRBV7-9 12 TGTGCCAGCAGCTTAGGCGTAGAGACCCAGTACTTC CASSLGVETQYF
NA TRBJ1-1 NA TRBV10-1 14 TGCGCCAGCAGTGAGGGCTGGGAGGGCACTGAAGCTTTCTTT CASSEGWEGTEAFF
NA TRBJ1-2 TRBD1 TRBV28 16 TGTGCCAGGGCGGACCCTCCGGGACAGGGGGCTTGGGGCTACACCTTC CARADPPGQGAWGYTF
NA TRBJ2-5 NA TRBV5-1 15 TGCGCCAGCAGCTTTGGGGGGATAGCGGAAGAGACCCAGTACTTC CASSFGGIAEETQYF
once TRBJ2-7 NA TRBV27 13 TGTGCCAGCAGTTTGGACAGAGACTACGAGCAGTACTTC CASSLDRDYEQYF
NA TRBJ2-7 NA TRBV19 16 TGTGCCAGTAGTATAGATCAGAGGAGTAACTCCTACGAGCAGTACTTC CASSIDQRSNSYEQYF
NA TRBJ1-2 TRBD1 TRBV6-1 14 TGTGCCAGCAGTGAAGCGCAGGGGGCGTTGGGCTACACCTTC CASSEAQGALGYTF
few TRBJ1-5 TRBD1 TRBV23-1 16 TGCGCCAGCAGTCAAATTGGGACAGGGCGCAATCAGCCCCAGCATTTT CASSQIGTGRNQPQHF
NA TRBJ2-7 NA TRBV10-2 14 TGCGCCAGCAGTGACCGAGGCCGGGGCTACGAGCAGTACTTC CASSDRGRGYEQYF
once TRBJ1-5 NA TRBV5-1 14 TGCGCCAGCAGCTTGGATGGGGCGGATCAGCCCCAGCATTTT CASSLDGADQPQHF
NA TRBJ2-1 TRBD2 TRBV15 16 TGTGCCACCAGCGGAGAATCACTAGCGGGAGGGTATGAGCAGTTCTTC CATSGESLAGGYEQFF
NA TRBJ1-5 NA TRBV15 16 TGTGCCACCAGCAGAGGTGGGGGGGGGAAAACCCAGCCCCAGCATTTT CATSRGGGGKTQPQHF
NA TRBJ1-5 TRBD1 TRBV30 15 TGTGCCTGGAGCCCCCGGACAGGGGTGCATCAGCCCCAGCATTTT CAWSPRTGVHQPQHF
once TRBJ1-1 TRBD1 TRBV5-4 13 TGTGCCAGCAGCCTCCGGGACAGCACTGAAGCTTTCTTT CASSLRDSTEAFF
NA TRBJ1-4 NA TRBV7-8 16 TGTGCCAGCAGCTTAGCTAGAGGGCAGGAGAATGAAAAACTGTTTTTT CASSLARGQENEKLFF
NA TRBJ2-1 NA TRBV4-2 17 TGTGCCAGCAGCTCCCGAGGTAGCGGAAGCTCCTACAATGAGCAGTTCTTC CASSSRGSGSSYNEQFF
NA TRBJ1-3 NA TRBV6-5 15 TGTGCCAGCAGTTCCGGTCGTTACTCTGGAAACACCATATATTTT CASSSGRYSGNTIYF
NA TRBJ1-1 NA TRBV28 14 TGTGCCAGCAACCCGACAGTCCTTTACACTGAAGCTTTCTTT CASNPTVLYTEAFF
few TRBJ2-2 TRBD2 TRBV7-9 19 TGTGCCAGCAGCTTAGCGCGGATAAGCGGGAGGGGAAACACCGGGGAGCTGTTTTTT CASSLARISGRGNTGELFF
NA TRBJ2-2 TRBD1 TRBV9 16 TGTGCCAGCAGCCCGTGGACAGGCCCGAACACCGGGGAGCTGTTTTTT CASSPWTGPNTGELFF
NA TRBJ2-7 TRBD2 TRBV6-5 13 TGTGCCAGCAGGGCGCAGGGGACTAGTGAGCAGTACTTC CASRAQGTSEQYF
NA TRBJ1-5 TRBD1 TRBV7-2 18 TGTGCCAGCAGCTTACGGGGACAGGGGTTATCGAGCAATCAGCCCCAGCATTTT CASSLRGQGLSSNQPQHF
NA TRBJ2-1 TRBD1 TRBV28 15 TGTGCCAGCAGTTCCTCCTGGGACAGGTACAATGAGCAGTTCTTC CASSSSWDRYNEQFF
NA TRBJ1-2 NA TRBV6-5 14 TGTGCCAGCAGTTACTCGAACCCGGACTATGGCTACACCTTC CASSYSNPDYGYTF
NA TRBJ2-7 TRBD1 TRBV6-5 13 TGTGCCAGCAGTCGGACAGGGCGGTACGAGCAGTACTTC CASSRTGRYEQYF
NA TRBJ2-7 TRBD1 TRBV6-6 14 TGTGCCAGCAAAGGGACAGGGAGCTCCTACGAGCAGTACTTC CASKGTGSSYEQYF
NA TRBJ2-7 NA TRBV5-1 13 TGCGCCAGCAGCCGGGGACATCCTTACGAGCAGTACTTC CASSRGHPYEQYF
NA TRBJ1-2 NA TRBV18 14 TGTGCCAGCTCACCTACGGACAAGAACTATGGCTACACCTTC CASSPTDKNYGYTF
NA TRBJ2-7 TRBD1 TRBV6-5 15 TGTGCCAGCAGTCCACCCGGACAGGAGTACTACGAGCAGTACTTC CASSPPGQEYYEQYF
NA TRBJ1-4 NA TRBV2 12 TGTGCCAGTACAGGGTTGAGTGAAAAACTGTTTTTT CASTGLSEKLFF
NA TRBJ2-1 TRBD2 TRBV11-1 17 TGTGCCAGCAGCTTAGCCCCCAGCGGGAGGGGTTACAATGAGCAGTTCTTC CASSLAPSGRGYNEQFF
NA TRBJ2-7 NA TRBV5-8 12 TGTGCCAGCAGGCGGTCCCTCTACGAGCAGTACTTC CASRRSLYEQYF